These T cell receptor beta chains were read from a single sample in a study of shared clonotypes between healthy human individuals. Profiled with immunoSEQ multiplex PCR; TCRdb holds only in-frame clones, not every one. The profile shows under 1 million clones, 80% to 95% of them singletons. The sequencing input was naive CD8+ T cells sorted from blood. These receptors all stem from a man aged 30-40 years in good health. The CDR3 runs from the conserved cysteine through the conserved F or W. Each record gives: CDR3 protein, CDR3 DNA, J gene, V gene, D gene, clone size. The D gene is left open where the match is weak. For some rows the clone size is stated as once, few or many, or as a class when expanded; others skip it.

CASSVGSYNEQFF | TGTGCCAGCAGCGTCGGCTCCTACAATGAGCAGTTCTTC | TRBJ2-1 | TRBV11-3 | . | .
CASRGAVSYEQYF | TGTGCCAGCAGGGGCGCCGTCTCCTACGAGCAGTACTTC | TRBJ2-7 | TRBV28 | . | once
CASSVGEAPWLETQYF | TGTGCCAGCAGCGTAGGGGAGGCCCCATGGCTGGAGACCCAGTACTTC | TRBJ2-5 | TRBV9 | . | .
CSALPAGAPGTGELFF | TGCAGCGCCCTCCCGGCAGGGGCCCCGGGGACCGGGGAGCTGTTTTTT | TRBJ2-2 | TRBV29-1 | . | .
CASSFGGSYNEQFF | TGTGCCAGCAGTTTCGGGGGGTCCTACAATGAGCAGTTCTTC | TRBJ2-1 | TRBV27 | TRBD2 | .
CASSLFRSDEQFF | TGTGCCAGCAGTTTATTCCGTAGCGATGAGCAGTTCTTC | TRBJ2-1 | TRBV27 | . | .
CASSFARLELGYEQYF | TGTGCCAGCAGCTTCGCCAGACTAGAGCTGGGCTACGAGCAGTACTTC | TRBJ2-7 | TRBV7-2 | . | .
CASSQGLAGLEQYF | TGTGCCAGCAGCCAGGGACTAGCGGGACTCGAGCAGTACTTC | TRBJ2-7 | TRBV9 | TRBD2 | .
CASSPEQTGGETQYF | TGTGCCAGCAGTCCGGAGCAGACAGGGGGAGAGACCCAGTACTTC | TRBJ2-5 | TRBV27 | TRBD1 | .
CASSLEGQGSEAFF | TGTGCCAGCAGCTTAGAAGGGCAGGGTTCTGAAGCTTTCTTT | TRBJ1-1 | TRBV7-2 | . | .
CVSYEQYF | TGCGTTTCATACGAGCAGTACTTC | TRBJ2-7 | TRBV5-1 | . | .
CASSLSGGYEQYF | TGTGCCAGCAGCTTATCAGGGGGGTACGAGCAGTACTTC | TRBJ2-7 | TRBV7-8 | . | .
CASSPTSTGTNYGYTF | TGTGCCAGCAGCCCGACGTCCACAGGTACCAACTATGGCTACACCTTC | TRBJ1-2 | TRBV7-2 | . | .
CSVEDQPGPFVNEQFF | TGCAGCGTTGAAGATCAGCCAGGTCCCTTCGTCAATGAGCAGTTCTTC | TRBJ2-1 | TRBV29-1 | . | .
CASSPNSASYEQYF | TGTGCCAGCAGCCCCAATAGTGCCTCCTACGAGCAGTACTTC | TRBJ2-7 | TRBV7-9 | . | .
CASTPQTGKGEKLFF | TGTGCCAGCACACCTCAGACAGGGAAAGGTGAAAAACTGTTTTTT | TRBJ1-4 | TRBV25-1 | TRBD1 | .
CASSQDFAGQSYEQYF | TGTGCCAGCAGCCAAGATTTCGCGGGGCAGTCCTACGAGCAGTACTTC | TRBJ2-7 | TRBV14 | . | .